These 14 T cell receptor beta chains were all obtained from the same sample, sequenced in a study of Ad26.COV2.S vaccination and SARS-CoV-2 variants. Some clones are missing from TCRdb's copy, which holds only in-frame ones; the method was immunoSEQ multiplex PCR. The data contain about 350,000 clones, 86% of them singletons. Treatment defined: roughly 20 received Ad26.COV2.S at low or high dose, single or two shots; roughly five received placebo; per-sample allocation not given. Day 63 after the first injection of vaccine or placebo was the sampling time. This specimen consisted of peripheral blood, obtained in a trial of Ad26.COV2.S vaccine versus placebo. These receptors were obtained from a person aged 18-65 years who received the Ad26.COV2.S COVID-19 vaccine or a placebo.

The V and J genes are TRBV4-1 and TRBJ1-3, with D maybe TRBD1 (5 bases). CDR3 size: 17 residues. CDR1 and CDR2 from the germline V gene are MGHRA and YSYEKL. Trimming stripped 0 bases from V and 0 bases from J, with 12 bases between. CDR3 region: CASSQDRGRFSGNTIYF. CDR3 coding DNA: TGCGCCAGCAGCCAAGATAGGGGCCGATTCTCTGGAAACACCATATATTTT.

The CDR3 loop is CASTSPGGDGITGELFF. CDR3 DNA: TGTGCCAGCACCTCGCCCGGGGGGGACGGTATAACCGGGGAGCTGTTTTTT. The V and J genes are TRBV28 and TRBJ2-2; 8 bases line up with TRBD2. This CDR3 region has 17 residues. In germline, CDR1 is MDHEN, CDR2 SYDVKM. Trimming at V came to 7 bases and at J to 5 bases, leaving 15 bases not matched to a gene.

As DNA, the CDR3 is TGCAGCGTATACCGGGAGCTCTCCTACGAGCAGTACTTC. It translates to CSVYRELSYEQYF. This chain links TRBV29-1 with TRBJ2-7, with a tentative D call TRBD2 (6 bases). The ends were cut back, 6 bases at V and 0 bases at J, with 12 bases in the middle. Looked up from germline, CDR1 is SQVTM and CDR2 is ANQGSEA. There are 13 residues in the CDR3.

The rearrangement uses TRBV21-1 and TRBJ1-2; the table assigns TRBD1, which was not confirmed against the DNA. TRBV21-1 has pseudogene status. This CDR3 has 20 residues. The CDR3 is CASSLRRTGARESKCGGYTF. CDR3 DNA sequence: TGTGCCAGCAGCTTGCGCCGAACAGGGGCCCGGGAAAGCAAGTGTGGTGGCTACACCTTC.

The rearrangement uses TRBV4-1 and TRBJ1-1, with D tentatively TRBD1 (5 bases). CDR1 and CDR2 from the germline V gene are MGHRA and YSYEKL. V was cut by 0 bases and J by 3 bases, with 14 bases left in between. The CDR3 consists of 16 residues. CDR3 sequence reads: CASSQDATNRHTEAFF. CDR3 DNA sequence: TGCGCCAGCAGCCAAGACGCGACGAACAGGCACACTGAAGCTTTCTTT.

The rearrangement uses TRBV28 and TRBJ2-7; 11 bases line up with TRBD1. Germline-derived CDR1 and CDR2 are MDHEN and SYDVKM. The CDR3 is 15 amino acids. V shed 5 bases, J shed 6 bases, and the junction held 9 bases outside the gene matches. This CDR3 is CASSPPGQGGIEQYF. Here the CDR3 DNA reads TGTGCCAGCAGTCCCCCGGGACAGGGGGGTATCGAGCAGTACTTC. Filled out from reference TRBV28 and TRBJ2-7, the complete variable domain reads DVKVTQSSRYLVKRTGEKVFLECVQDMDHENMFWYRQDPGLGLRLIYFSYDVKMKEKGDIPEGYSVSREKKERFSLILESASTNQTSMYLCASSPPGQGGIEQYFGPGTRLTVT.

The chain employs TRBV21-1 and TRBJ2-7; no DNA check was done on the table's D call, TRBD1. TRBV21-1 corresponds to a pseudogene. The length of the CDR3 is 13 residues. CDR3 amino acids: CASLYGSRYEQYF. Written as DNA, the CDR3 is TGTGCCAGCCTGTATGGCAGTCGCTACGAGCAGTACTTC.

The V and J genes are TRBV28 and TRBJ2-7; D is undetermined. CDR3 size: 13 residues. V was cut by 5 bases and J by 0 bases, with 8 bases left in between. Germline assignment: CDR1 MDHEN and CDR2 SYDVKM. CDR3 DNA sequence: TGTGCCAGCAGTCCTGGAGACTCCTACGAGCAGTACTTC. This sequence encodes CASSPGDSYEQYF.

The chain carries TRBV24-1 and TRBJ2-2; the D gene is possibly TRBD1 (5 bases). V lost 7 bases and J lost 5, with 13 bases in between. The CDR3 is 14 residues long. Germline values: CDR1 KGHDR, CDR2 SFDVKD. The CDR3, as DNA: TGTGCCACCAGAAGCAGGGTGGGGACCGGGGAGCTGTTTTTT. Residues: CATRSRVGTGELFF.

The DNA of the CDR3 is TGTGCCAGCAGCCGACAAGGGACAGAGCAAGAGACCCAGTACTTC. Encoded protein: CASSRQGTEQETQYF. The J gene is TRBJ2-5, the V gene TRBV6-6; 7 nucleotides align to TRBD1. Germline V gives CDR1 MNHNY, CDR2 SVGAGI (reference sequence). After removal of 6 bases from V and 2 bases from J, the junction contained 9 bases not matched to a gene. This CDR3 comprises 15 residues.

The rearrangement joins TRBV5-1 to TRBJ1-5; TRBD1 matches at 7 bases. V was pared by 0 bases and J by 2 bases, with 11 bases of the junction left unmatched. Looked up from germline, CDR1 is SGHRS and CDR2 is YFSETQ. This CDR3 region has 18 residues. The CDR3, as DNA: TGCGCCAGCAGCTTGGTCGTCGACAGGGCGGATGGCAATCAGCCCCAGCATTTT. It specifies CASSLVVDRADGNQPQHF.

This sequence joins TRBV25-1 and TRBJ1-2; no clear D gene. V was pared by 3 bases and J by 4 bases, with 9 bases between. Germline loops: CDR1 MGHDK, CDR2 SYGVNS. This CDR3 region has 13 residues. In DNA form, the CDR3 reads TGTGCCAGCAGTGAGCCGCTCCGCTATGGCTACACCTTC. This encodes CASSEPLRYGYTF.

The count of this clone is one. The chain recombines TRBV4-1 with TRBJ2-3; unclear D gene. CDR3 length: 13 amino acids. The germline V and J ends were trimmed by 2 bases and 5 bases, with 8 bases remaining between them. Germline assignment: CDR1 MGHRA and CDR2 YSYEKL. As DNA, the CDR3 is TGCGCCAGCAGCCAAAGGACGAGAGATACGCAGTATTTT. This translates into CASSQRTRDTQYF.

The chain has TRBV7-8 and TRBJ2-1; a weak D match, TRBD1 (5 bases). The CDR3 extends over 13 amino acids. Trimming took off 1 base at V and 10 bases at J, with 11 bases between the two ends. Looked up from germline, CDR1 is SGHVS and CDR2 is FQNEAQ. DNA for the CDR3: TGTGCCAGCAGCTTAGACTTTAAGGGGGAGCAGTTCTTC. It translates to CASSLDFKGEQFF.